This T cell receptor (beta chain) was captured in a study of T-cell memory formation after mild COVID-19. Study details: TCR clusters showed largely donor specificity. Study results and caveats: There was a balanced CD4/CD8 profile in clones contracting day 15 to 85, and later expanders leaned CD4+. Pre-infection memory carried some responding clones, suggesting that cross-reactive memory joined.

TCRdb re-analysed the 5' RACE reads in MiXCR, keeping a single row per CDR3 protein. The data show fewer than 90,000 distinct CDR3 sequences, roughly 13% seen once. This clonotype was seen only a few times. Its specificity is unknown. Sequenced: PBMCs or a T cell subset sorted from them (not recorded which). The origin of this receptor is a man aged 18 to 30 who had mild COVID-19 (a few samples of this study predate the infection). Cell type and time point are not known.

CDR3 sequence: CASSQDNLSINNEQFF. DNA for the CDR3: TGTGCCAGCAGCCAAGATAACCTCTCCATTAACAATGAGCAGTTCTTC. The chain joins TRBV4-2 to TRBJ2-1; D unresolved. The CDR3 totals 16 residues. In germline, CDR1 is LGHNA, CDR2 YNFKEQ. Trimming took off 0 bases at V and 5 bases at J, with 14 bases between the two ends.